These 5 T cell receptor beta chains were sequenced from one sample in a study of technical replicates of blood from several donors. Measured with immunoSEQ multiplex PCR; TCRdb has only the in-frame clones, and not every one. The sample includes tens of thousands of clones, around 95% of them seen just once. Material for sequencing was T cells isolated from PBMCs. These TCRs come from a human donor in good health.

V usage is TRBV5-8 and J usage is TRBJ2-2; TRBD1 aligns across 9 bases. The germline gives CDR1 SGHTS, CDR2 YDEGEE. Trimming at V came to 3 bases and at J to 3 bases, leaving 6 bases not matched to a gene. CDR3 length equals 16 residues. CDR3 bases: TGTGCCAGCAGCTGGGGACAGGGAGGGTACACCGGGGAGCTGTTTTTT. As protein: CASSWGQGGYTGELFF.

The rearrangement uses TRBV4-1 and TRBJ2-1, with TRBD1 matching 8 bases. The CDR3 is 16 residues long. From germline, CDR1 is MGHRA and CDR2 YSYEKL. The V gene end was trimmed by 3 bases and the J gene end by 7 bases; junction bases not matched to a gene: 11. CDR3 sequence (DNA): TGCGCCAGCAGCCAGACCGGGACAGGAGTTTTTAATGAGCAGTTCTTC. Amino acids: CASSQTGTGVFNEQFF.

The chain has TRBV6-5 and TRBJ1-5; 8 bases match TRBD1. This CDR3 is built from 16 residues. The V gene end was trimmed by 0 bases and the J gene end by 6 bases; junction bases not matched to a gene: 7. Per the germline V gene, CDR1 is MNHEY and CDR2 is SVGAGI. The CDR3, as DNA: TGTGCCAGCAGTTACTCACCACTTGGACAGGGTCAGCCCCAGCATTTT. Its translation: CASSYSPLGQGQPQHF.

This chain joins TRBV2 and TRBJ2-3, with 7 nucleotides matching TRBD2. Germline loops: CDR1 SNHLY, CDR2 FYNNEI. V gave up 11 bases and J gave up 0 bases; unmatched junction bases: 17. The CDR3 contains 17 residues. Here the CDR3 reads CARKRGGLAASTDTQYF. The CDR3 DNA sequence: TGTGCCCGGAAGCGCGGGGGTCTAGCGGCAAGCACAGATACGCAGTATTTT.

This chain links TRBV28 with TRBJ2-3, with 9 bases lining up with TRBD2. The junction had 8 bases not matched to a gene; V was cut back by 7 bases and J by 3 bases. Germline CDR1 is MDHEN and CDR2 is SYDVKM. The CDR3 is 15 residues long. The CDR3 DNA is TGTGCCAGCACCACACCGGGACTAGCAACAGATACGCAGTATTTT. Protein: CASTTPGLATDTQYF.